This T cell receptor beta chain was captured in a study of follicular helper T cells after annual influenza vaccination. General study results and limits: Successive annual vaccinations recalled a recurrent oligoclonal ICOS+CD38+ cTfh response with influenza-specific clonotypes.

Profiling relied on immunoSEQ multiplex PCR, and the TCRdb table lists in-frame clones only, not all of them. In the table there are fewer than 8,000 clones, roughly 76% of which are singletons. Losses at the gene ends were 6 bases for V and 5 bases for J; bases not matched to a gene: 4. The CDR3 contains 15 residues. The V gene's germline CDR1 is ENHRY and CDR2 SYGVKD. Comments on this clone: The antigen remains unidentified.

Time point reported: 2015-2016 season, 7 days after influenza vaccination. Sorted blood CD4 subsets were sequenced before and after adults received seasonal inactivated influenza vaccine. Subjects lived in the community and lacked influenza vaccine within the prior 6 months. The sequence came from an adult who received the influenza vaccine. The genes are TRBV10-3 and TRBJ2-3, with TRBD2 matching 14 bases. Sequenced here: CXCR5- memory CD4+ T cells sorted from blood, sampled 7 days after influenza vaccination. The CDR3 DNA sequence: TGTGCCATCAGCAGGACTAGCGGGGGGAGAGATACGCAGTATTTT. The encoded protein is CAISRTSGGRDTQYF.